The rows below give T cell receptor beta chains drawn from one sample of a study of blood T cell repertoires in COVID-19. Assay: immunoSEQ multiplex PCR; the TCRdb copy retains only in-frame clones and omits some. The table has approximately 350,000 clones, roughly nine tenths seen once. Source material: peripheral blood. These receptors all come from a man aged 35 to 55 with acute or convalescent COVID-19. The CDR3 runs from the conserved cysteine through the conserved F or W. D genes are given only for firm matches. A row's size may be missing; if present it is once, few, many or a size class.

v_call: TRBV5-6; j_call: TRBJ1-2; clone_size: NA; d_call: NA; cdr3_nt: TGTGCCAGCAGCTTGTCGGAGGGGAGGCGGGATCGTGGCTACACCTTC; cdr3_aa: CASSLSEGRRDRGYTF
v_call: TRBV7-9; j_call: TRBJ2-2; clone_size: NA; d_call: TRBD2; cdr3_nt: TGTGCCAGCAGATCATCTAGCGGGGACGGCACCGGGGAGCTGTTTTTT; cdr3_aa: CASRSSSGDGTGELFF
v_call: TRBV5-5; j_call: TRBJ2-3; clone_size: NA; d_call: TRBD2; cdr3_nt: TGTGCCAGCAGCTTGGCTCGAGCGGGACTAGTATTTACGCAGTATTTT; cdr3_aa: CASSLARAGLVFTQYF
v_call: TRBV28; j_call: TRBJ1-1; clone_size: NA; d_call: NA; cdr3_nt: TGTGCCAGCAGTTCTCCTCCCCCGTGGGGGCTTAACACTGAAGCTTTCTTT; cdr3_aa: CASSSPPPWGLNTEAFF
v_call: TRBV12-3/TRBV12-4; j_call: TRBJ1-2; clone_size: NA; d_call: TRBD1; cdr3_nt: TGTGCCAGCAGTTTGGGCAGGGGGCCTGGCTACACCTTC; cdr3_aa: CASSLGRGPGYTF
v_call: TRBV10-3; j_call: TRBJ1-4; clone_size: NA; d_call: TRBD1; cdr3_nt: TGTGCCATCACCGACAGGGATGCAACTAATGAAAAACTGTTTTTT; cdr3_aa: CAITDRDATNEKLFF
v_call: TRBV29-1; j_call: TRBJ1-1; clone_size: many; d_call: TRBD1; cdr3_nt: TGCAGCGTTTACGGGACAGGGATTACTGAAGCTTTCTTT; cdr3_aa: CSVYGTGITEAFF
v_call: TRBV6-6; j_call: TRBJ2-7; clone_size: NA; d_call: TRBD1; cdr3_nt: TGTGCCAGCAGTTACTCACAGGGGGAGCAGTACTTC; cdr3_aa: CASSYSQGEQYF
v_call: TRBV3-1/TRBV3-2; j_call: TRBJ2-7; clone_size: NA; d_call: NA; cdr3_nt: TGTGCCAGCGGACTAAAGCGGAGCGGGTGGGGCTACGAGCAGTACTTC; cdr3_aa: CASGLKRSGWGYEQYF
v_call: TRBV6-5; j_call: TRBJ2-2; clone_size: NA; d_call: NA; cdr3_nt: TGTGCCAGCAGTTATCTAGGGGAGCTGTTTTTT; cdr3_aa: CASSYLGELFF
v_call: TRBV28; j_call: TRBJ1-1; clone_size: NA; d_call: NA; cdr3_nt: TGTGCCAGCAGCCCCGTGGTCGACAGCCCCATGAACACTGAAGCTTTCTTT; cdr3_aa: CASSPVVDSPMNTEAFF
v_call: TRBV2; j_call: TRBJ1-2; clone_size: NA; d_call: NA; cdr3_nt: TGTGCCAGCAGTGAAACGCGGCAGGGGTCTAACTATGGCTACACCTTC; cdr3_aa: CASSETRQGSNYGYTF
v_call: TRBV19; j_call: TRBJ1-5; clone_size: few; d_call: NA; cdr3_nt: TGTGCCAGTAGTAAGATGCCACGAGATCAGCCCCAGCATTTT; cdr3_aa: CASSKMPRDQPQHF
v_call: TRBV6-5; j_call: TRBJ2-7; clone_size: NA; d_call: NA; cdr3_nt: TGTGCCAGCAGAACAGAACTTGGGCAGTACTTC; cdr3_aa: CASRTELGQYF
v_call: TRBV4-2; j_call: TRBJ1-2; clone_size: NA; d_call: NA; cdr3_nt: TGTGCCAGCAGCCAAGATCGTAGTGGTGGCTACACCTTC; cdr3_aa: CASSQDRSGGYTF
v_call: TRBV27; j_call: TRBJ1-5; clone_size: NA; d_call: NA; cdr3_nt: TGTGCCAGCAGTTTATGGGCCGGGGGACAGCCCCAGCATTTT; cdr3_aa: CASSLWAGGQPQHF
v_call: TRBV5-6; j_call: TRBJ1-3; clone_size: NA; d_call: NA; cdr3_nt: TGTGCCAGCAGCTCAGGGACTACCGGAAACACCATATATTTT; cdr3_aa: CASSSGTTGNTIYF
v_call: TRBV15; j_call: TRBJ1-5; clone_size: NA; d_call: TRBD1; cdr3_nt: TGTGCCACCAGCAGGGACAGGGGGCTTCAGCCCCAGCATTTT; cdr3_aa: CATSRDRGLQPQHF
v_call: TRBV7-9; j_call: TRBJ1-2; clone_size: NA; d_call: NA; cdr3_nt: TGTGCCAGCAGCCGGGCTAACTATGGCTACACCTTC; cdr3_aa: CASSRANYGYTF
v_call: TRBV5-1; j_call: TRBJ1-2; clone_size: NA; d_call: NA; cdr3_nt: TGCGCCAGCAGCTTGGAACTCGGACAGCGCCGTAACTATGGCTACACCTTC; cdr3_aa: CASSLELGQRRNYGYTF
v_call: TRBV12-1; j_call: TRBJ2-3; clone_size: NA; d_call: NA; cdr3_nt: TGTGCCAGCAACTTGGGAAATAGTTTAGGGGACAGGGGTGCCACAGATACGCAGTATTTT; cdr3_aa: CASNLGNSLGDRGATDTQYF
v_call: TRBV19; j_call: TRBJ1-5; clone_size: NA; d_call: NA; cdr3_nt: TGTGCCAGTAGTACAGGCTTATATAGCAATCAGCCCCAGCATTTT; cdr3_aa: CASSTGLYSNQPQHF
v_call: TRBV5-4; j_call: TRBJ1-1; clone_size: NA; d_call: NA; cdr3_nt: TGTGCCAGCAGCTACACGAACACTGAAGCTTTCTTT; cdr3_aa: CASSYTNTEAFF
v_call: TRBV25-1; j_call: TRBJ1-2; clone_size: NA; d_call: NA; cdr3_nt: TGTGCCAGCAGTGAATATGCGACGGAGGTATATGGCTACACCTTC; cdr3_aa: CASSEYATEVYGYTF
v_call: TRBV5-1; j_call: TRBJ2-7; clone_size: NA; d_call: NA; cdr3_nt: TGCGCCAGCAGCCCCACGATCCGGTACGAGCAGTACTTC; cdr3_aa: CASSPTIRYEQYF
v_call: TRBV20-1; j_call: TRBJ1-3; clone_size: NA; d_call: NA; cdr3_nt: TGCAGTGCTAGTTGGGCTGGGCAGCACTCTGGAAACACCATATATTTT; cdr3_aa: CSASWAGQHSGNTIYF
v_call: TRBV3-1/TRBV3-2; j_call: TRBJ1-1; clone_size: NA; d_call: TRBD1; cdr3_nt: TGTGCCAGCAGAAGACAGGGCACTGAAGCTTTCTTT; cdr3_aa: CASRRQGTEAFF
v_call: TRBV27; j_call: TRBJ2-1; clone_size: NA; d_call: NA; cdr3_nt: TGTGCCAGCAGTTTGGGGGGTACCTACAATGAGCAGTTCTTC; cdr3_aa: CASSLGGTYNEQFF
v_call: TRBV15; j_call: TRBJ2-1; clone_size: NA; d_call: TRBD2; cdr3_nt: TGTGCCACCAGCAGATTCTTGGGAGGGCAAAACAATGAGCAGTTCTTC; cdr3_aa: CATSRFLGGQNNEQFF
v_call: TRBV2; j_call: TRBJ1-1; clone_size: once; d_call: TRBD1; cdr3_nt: TGTGCCAGCAGGGGGACAGGGAGTGAAGCTTTCTTT; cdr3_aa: CASRGTGSEAFF
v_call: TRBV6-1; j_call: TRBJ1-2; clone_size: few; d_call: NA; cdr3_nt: TGTGCCAGCAGTGACGTTCCCCTCTATGGCTACACCTTC; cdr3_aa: CASSDVPLYGYTF
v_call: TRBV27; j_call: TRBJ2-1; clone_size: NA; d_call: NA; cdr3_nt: TGTGCCAGCAGTCTCGGGGGTCACAATGAGCAGTTCTTC; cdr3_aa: CASSLGGHNEQFF
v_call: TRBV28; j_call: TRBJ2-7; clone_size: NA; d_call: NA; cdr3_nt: TGTGCCAGCACTGATCCGGGAAGCTACGAGCAGTACTTC; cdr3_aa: CASTDPGSYEQYF
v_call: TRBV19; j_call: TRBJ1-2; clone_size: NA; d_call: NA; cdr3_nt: TGTGCCAGTAGTCGCCAGGGGCCTTATGGCTACACCTTC; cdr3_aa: CASSRQGPYGYTF
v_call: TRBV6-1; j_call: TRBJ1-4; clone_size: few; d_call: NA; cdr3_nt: TGTGCCAGCAGTGATTTAGAACAGGGCTTGGCTAATGAAAAACTGTTTTTT; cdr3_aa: CASSDLEQGLANEKLFF
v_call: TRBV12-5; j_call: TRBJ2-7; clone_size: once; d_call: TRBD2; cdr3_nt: TGTGCTAGTGGTTCGGCTAGCGGTGAACCTACCTACGAGCAGTACTTC; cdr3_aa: CASGSASGEPTYEQYF
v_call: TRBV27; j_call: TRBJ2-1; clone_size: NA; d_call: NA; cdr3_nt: TGTGCCAGCAGTGGGCCCCAGGCGAATGAGCAGTTCTTC; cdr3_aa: CASSGPQANEQFF
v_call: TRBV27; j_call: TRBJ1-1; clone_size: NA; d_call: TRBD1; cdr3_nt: TGTGCCAGCAGTTTATGGCAGGGGGCGGGTAGCACTGAAGCTTTCTTT; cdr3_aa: CASSLWQGAGSTEAFF
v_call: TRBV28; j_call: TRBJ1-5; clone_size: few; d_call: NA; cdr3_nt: TGTGCCAGCCCAAATGCCGGTCAGCCCCAGCATTTT; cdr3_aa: CASPNAGQPQHF
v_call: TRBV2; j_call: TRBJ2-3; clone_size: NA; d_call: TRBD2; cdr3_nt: TGTGCCAGCAGTGAAGATGGGCGGGGGAGCACAGATACGCAGTATTTT; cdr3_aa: CASSEDGRGSTDTQYF
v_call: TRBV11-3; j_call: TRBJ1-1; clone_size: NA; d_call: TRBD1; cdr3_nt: TGTGCCAGCAGCATGGGACAGGGCTCTGAAGCTTTCTTT; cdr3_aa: CASSMGQGSEAFF
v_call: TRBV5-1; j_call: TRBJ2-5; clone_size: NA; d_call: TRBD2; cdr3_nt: TGCGCCAGCAGCTTGGCGCCTAGCGGGGGCATGTACCAAGAGACCCAGTACTTC; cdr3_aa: CASSLAPSGGMYQETQYF
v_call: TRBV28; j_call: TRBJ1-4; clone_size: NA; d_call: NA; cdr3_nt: TGTGCTGGGGGGGGCTGGAGTGATGAAAAACTGTTTTTT; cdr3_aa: CAGGGWSDEKLFF
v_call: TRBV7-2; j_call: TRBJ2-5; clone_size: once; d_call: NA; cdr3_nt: TGTGCCAGCAGCCTCCGACTCATCCAAGAGACCCAGTACTTC; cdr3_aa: CASSLRLIQETQYF